This T cell receptor (beta chain) is drawn from a study of cytomegalovirus exposure and HLA in healthy donors (dated by TCRdb to between 2016 and 2019). About the investigation overall: According to an earlier analysis of several hundred of the donors, about 179 million T cells yielded some 110 million unique TCR beta sequences and around 280 Gb of sequence data. Roughly 300 gigabases of sequencing data and around 90 million unique TCR sequences made up an early release that covered nearly 650 HLA-typed donors. The genetic ancestry cluster associated with self-reported Caucasian donors included about 84% of the 350 to 500 genotyped donors. The aim of the study was to test whether cataloging public T cell receptors could identify signatures of past pathogen exposure. The study profiled the T cell repertoires of 550 to 700 subjects by immunosequencing and related them to cytomegalovirus serostatus. Besides the first cohort of approximately 670 subjects, a separate validation cohort made up of 120 different subjects was used. To predict cytomegalovirus infection status, the study brought together high-throughput TCR immunosequencing, statistical association of individual TCRs with disease status, and machine learning. To study patterns of TCR occurrence, a later analysis re-analyzed previously published TCR beta repertoires from several hundred donors and added high-resolution HLA genotyping. Rather than using new phenotypic data, the later analysis identified candidate immune exposures from TCR beta sequences and from how often those sequences occurred across donors. In an earlier analysis of roughly 600 of the donors, high-throughput TCR beta sequencing was used to judge whether each TCR beta V gene segment behaved as functional or pseudogenic. Donor age, sex, ethnicity and CMV serostatus were compiled alongside the repertoire data. A later genetic analysis used genome-wide SNP genotypes for about three fifths of the 666 donors, treating that subset as a discovery cohort. Every repertoire in the discovery cohort had been generated on one and the same sequencing platform. Both class I and class II loci were covered by HLA typing, at four-digit resolution. The number of typed donors differed by locus: roughly 620-630 for A, B, C, DRB1 and DQB1; roughly 510 for DQA1; 600 to 610 for DPA1; and some 430 for DPB1. Several DR-DQ haplotypes were handled as single units for association and clustering, since linkage in the cohort was strong. Across about 370 genotyped donors of the cohort, an average of approximately 200,000 unique TCR beta nucleotide sequences per donor were sequenced, and roughly 17% of those sequences were non-productive. Points the paper makes about the study in general: It was suggested by the authors that the approach could potentially be generalized to other disease states and immunological phenotypes. A later analysis found that most CMV-associated TCR beta chains appeared HLA-restricted, with HLA associations seemingly driven largely by CMV exposure. According to a later analysis, TCR association rates differed among HLA loci, with DRB1 alleles showing the most associated TCRs and HLA-C alleles showing the fewest. Cytomegalovirus status was reported to be diagnosed by the classifier with high specificity and sensitivity in both the original and validation cohorts. For the cohort, immune exposure information was limited to CMV serostatus. When HLA alleles, especially DR and DQ, strongly co-occurred, TCR associations were difficult to assign to individual alleles. In a later analysis, HLA-associated TCR beta chains showed more clonal expansion and lower generation probabilities than non-associated chains that were equally common. HLA typing was unavailable for some donors at each locus, so association tests used only the typed subset. Roughly uniform sequencing depth across donors was assumed in presence/absence analyses, although this assumption may not hold. A later analysis associated 16,951 TCR beta sequences with specific HLA alleles at a false discovery rate of 0.05. A further reported finding was that TCR beta sequences accurately predicted the HLA-A and HLA-B alleles for most subjects in the first cohort. A later analysis reported that several top co-occurrence clusters appeared linked to parvovirus B19, influenza, CMV and Epstein-Barr virus. Three of the identified cytomegalovirus-associated TCR beta chains were confirmed in vitro to be specific for cytomegalovirus antigens. Correlated functional status among segregating V segments might be attributable to linkage disequilibrium, but an unknown experimental factor could not be ruled out. Most TCR sequences were observed very rarely across donors, whereas some public TCRs were present in many individuals. This cohort had only TCR beta chains sequenced, and the lack of alpha or paired-chain data limited which features could be detected. An association between a missense DCLRE1C variant and V-gene and J-gene trimming of TCR beta chains was found in a later genetic analysis and replicated in an independent cohort. An earlier analysis of roughly 570 of the donors showed that most TCR beta V segments appeared in productive rearrangements either about 90% or about 30% of the time, which broadly matched IMGT annotations. A cluster of highly shared sequence variants was judged likely to represent a technical artifact of the sequencing pipeline. Because counts were too low, about 17 rarely observed V segments, including chromosome 9 orphons, were excluded from the earlier analysis of several hundred of the donors. In a later genetic analysis, fewer N-insertions in productive TCRs were reported among donors in an Asian-associated ancestry cluster than the roughly 700-donor mean. The 87-base-pair reads could not distinguish some IMGT-functional V segments, including TRBV6-2 and TRBV6-3, so those segments were excluded. A total of 150 to 200 TCR beta chains were listed by the study as associated with cytomegalovirus.

For this clone: Its antigen specificity is not known. Base quality data are lacking; no much larger clone is found one base away.

Preparation of the library involved the immunoSEQ multiplex PCR assay. For the multiplex PCR, a mixture combining 60 forward primers for TCR Vbeta segments and 13 reverse primers for TCR Jbeta segments was used. Amplification of the CDR3 region of rearranged TCR beta genes was performed with a multiplex PCR assay on genomic DNA. The amplified TCR beta libraries were sequenced on the Illumina HiSeq System as 87-base-pair reads. The study's own analysis went as follows. Across the roughly 600 repertoires, a later analysis counted 60 million to 90 million unique TCR beta chains, 9.5 million to 13 million of which were shared by at least two donors. Raw reads were error-corrected and collapsed into unique sequences by a nearest-neighbor algorithm in which closely related sequences were merged to remove PCR and sequencing errors. To assign V, D and J gene segments, CDR3 sequences were aligned to IMGT reference sequences. For a sequence to be retained, a match of at least six nucleotides to both a V gene segment and a J gene segment was required. A rearrangement was called productive if the CDR3 had no stop codons and remained in frame with V and J, and every other rearrangement was called non-productive. CDR3 was defined by IMGT convention, running from the second conserved V-encoded cysteine to the conserved J-encoded phenylalanine. The earlier analysis of 587 of the donors excluded any sequence lacking an unambiguous match to a single V gene segment. An earlier analysis of a few hundred of the donors classified V segments as functional when productive rearrangements were above 56.7% and as segregating when the standard deviation between donors was above 5%. A statistical classification framework was developed to diagnose cytomegalovirus status using the catalog of TCR beta chain sequences. V and J gene assignment, in a later analysis, came from comparing TCR nucleotide sequences with IMGT/GENE-DB human TR gene sequences. The TCRdist pipeline was used in a later analysis to assign CDR3 sequences and most-parsimonious VDJ recombination scenarios. In a later analysis, each TCR beta chain was defined by its CDR3 amino acid sequence together with its V-gene family, and reads lacking a unique V-gene family were excluded. To address suspected cross-contamination and a sequencing artifact, a later analysis removed around 590 highly shared, low-generation-probability nucleotide sequences. In a later analysis, a clonal expansion index for each public chain was calculated from normalized within-repertoire ranks of inferred template counts. A later analysis computed generation probabilities with a VDJ recombination model fitted to out-of-frame rearrangements, and checked the results against IGoR. In a later analysis, TCR-TCR, TCR-HLA and TCR-CMV co-occurrence was scored with hypergeometric tests, and a repertoire-size bias correction was applied to TCR pairs. To estimate false discovery rates, a later analysis permuted the HLA or CMV assignments 20 times. In a later analysis, co-occurring TCRs were grouped with DBSCAN, and TCRdist sequence similarity was added when clustering was performed within HLA-allele-positive subsets. Repertoires with fewer than 30,000 or more than 120,000 public chains, plus five repertoires with anomalous nucleotide sharing, were excluded from co-occurrence clustering. The table was pulled from immuneACCESS by TCRdb, which kept in-frame rearrangements only. Such tables lose some clones; where checked, under half of the loss comes from unresolved V genes, and the rest has no known cause. V and J calls plus clone size are reproduced from that table; the DNA served to infer D and trimming. The sample data list about 100,000 clones, and roughly 83% of these were observed just once. Of the sample, 2% to 3% falls within the top ten clones.

The cohort was made up of approximately 670 healthy bone marrow donors. All cohort members were sampled while nominally healthy, although unrecorded immune exposures were likely present. The donor tested CMV seronegative and was one of the 352 seronegative cohort members. Every donor gave a peripheral blood sample, and the peripheral blood mononuclear cells from that sample were used for TCR beta sequencing. Genomic DNA extraction from the blood cell samples was performed with the Qiagen DNeasy Blood Extraction Kit. The V end loses 0 bases and the J end loses 3 bases, and a stretch of 11 bases separates them. Reading from cysteine to phenylalanine, the CDR3 counts 16 amino acids. Only CDR3 DNA remains: 48 bases, in frame from the first base. CDR1 is given as LNHNV and CDR2 as YYDKDF, both from the germline V gene (reference sequence).

Material: PBMCs. This clonotype originated in a man in his forties in good health and CMV-seronegative. The chain was built from TRBV15 and TRBJ1-4; the D gene is not confidently resolved. The bases read TGTGCCACCAGCAGAGATTCGGGGATGGCTAATGAAAAACTGTTTTTT. Protein translation: CATSRDSGMANEKLFF.